These 13 T cell receptor beta chains came from one sample sequenced in a study of radiotherapy plus CTLA-4 blockade in lung cancer. The repertoire was sequenced with immunoSEQ multiplex PCR; TCRdb's copy has only in-frame clones and lacks some. Counted here are about 73,000 clones, roughly 84% occurring once; the ten biggest clones make up 35% to 45%. Material: peripheral blood, obtained from a patient treated with radiotherapy plus ipilimumab. Receptors were obtained from a human donor with non-small cell lung cancer that progressed on radiotherapy plus ipilimumab.

The V call is TRBV28, the J call TRBJ1-4, with TRBD1 matching 7 bases. CDR1 and CDR2 (germline): MDHEN, SYDVKM. The CDR3 is made up of 11 amino acids. J gave up 4 bases and V 11 bases, and 1 base lay outside the gene matches. CDR3: CAGDSNEKLFF. The CDR3 coding sequence is TGTGCCGGGGACAGTAATGAAAAACTGTTTTTT.

This clone occurred a few times. The chain couples TRBV19 to TRBJ2-7; D ambiguous. Germline V gene lookup returns CDR1 LNHDA and CDR2 SQIVND (reference sequence). V was trimmed by 5 bases and J by 0 bases, leaving 11 bases between them. The CDR3 sequence is 14 residues long. The CDR3 DNA reads as TGTGCCAGTAGTCGTGAGCTCAGCTCCTACGAGCAGTACGTC. Its protein product is CASSRELSSYEQYV.

The rearrangement joins TRBV28 to TRBJ2-2; 7 bases are a match to TRBD1. The V gene end was trimmed by 5 bases and the J gene end by 8 bases; junction bases not matched to a gene: 11. Germline lookup yields CDR1 MDHEN and CDR2 SYDVKM. The CDR3 contains 15 residues. Here the CDR3 reads CASSPRTGAVGELFF. CDR3 nucleotide sequence: TGTGCCAGCAGTCCCCGGACAGGTGCCGTGGGGGAGCTGTTTTTT.

This clone was counted a few times. The rearrangement links TRBV2 to TRBJ1-4, with D possibly TRBD1 on 6 matching bases. The germline CDR1 and CDR2 sequences are SNHLY and FYNNEI. Trimming removed 3 bases at V and 1 base at J, with 9 bases between. CDR3 length equals 15 residues. The DNA of the CDR3 is TGTGCCAGCAGTGAGGGGACAAAAACTAATGAAAAACTGTTTTTT. This gives the protein CASSEGTKTNEKLFF.

The rearrangement links TRBV11-2 to TRBJ2-3; 7 nucleotides match TRBD1. CDR1 SGHAT and CDR2 FQNNGV come from the germline V gene. V lost 4 bases, J lost 4 bases, and 5 bases stayed unmatched. The length of the CDR3 is 14 residues. CDR3 DNA: TGTGCCAGCAGCTATTATACAGGGGCAGATACGCAGTATTTT. It is translated as CASSYYTGADTQYF.

The chain is built from TRBV7-2 and TRBJ2-7; 11 bases fit TRBD2. With V trimmed by 0 bases and J by 2 bases, 0 bases remained unmatched. CDR3 length: 15 residues. Germline loops: CDR1 SGHTA, CDR2 FQGNSA. CDR3 residues: CASSLASGGAYEQYV. The CDR3, as DNA: TGTGCCAGCAGCTTAGCTAGCGGGGGGGCCTACGAGCAGTACGTC.

This clone was counted only a few times. The chain carries TRBV27 and TRBJ2-1; 7 positions agree with TRBD2. The length of the CDR3 is 15 residues. Germline CDR1 MNHEY, CDR2 SMNVEV (reference sequence). J gave up 5 bases and V 6 bases, and 10 bases lay outside the gene matches. The CDR3 region has the DNA TGTGCCAGCAGCCCCGTGGGAGGGCCGAACAATGAGCAGTTCTTC. This sequence encodes CASSPVGGPNNEQFF.

The V call is TRBV4-1, the J call TRBJ1-5, with D tentatively TRBD1 (5 bases). This CDR3 comprises 16 residues. The germline V gene has CDR1 MGHRA and CDR2 YSYEKL. The V gene lost 0 bases and the J gene lost 0 bases, with 9 bases spanning the gap. The CDR3 spells CASSQDYRTSNQPQHF. In DNA, the CDR3 is TGCGCCAGCAGCCAAGACTACAGGACTAGCAATCAGCCCCAGCATTTT.

This chain links TRBV6-6 with TRBJ1-5; possible D gene TRBD1, 5 bases. The germline V gene encodes CDR1 MNHNY and CDR2 SVGAGI (reference sequence). This CDR3 region has 13 residues. Trimming took 5 bases from V and 5 from J, leaving 10 bases between them. In DNA, the CDR3 is TGTGCCAGCAGTGGGACGGGAGATCAGCCCCAGCATTTT. It specifies CASSGTGDQPQHF.

V usage is TRBV20-1 and J usage is TRBJ2-3, with a possible D match to TRBD2 (5 bases). Germline lookup yields CDR1 DFQATT and CDR2 SNEGSKA (reference sequence). Trimming shortened V by 4 bases and J by 4 bases, and 6 bases separated the two germline ends. The CDR3 covers 11 residues. The CDR3 spells CSAKLADTQYF. The CDR3 nucleotides are TGCAGTGCTAAACTAGCAGATACGCAGTATTTT.

The chain carries TRBV19 and TRBJ1-1; TRBD1 might be the D (5 bases). V lost 6 bases and J lost 10, with 24 bases in between. Germline V gives CDR1 LNHDA, CDR2 SQIVND (reference sequence). This CDR3 is 15 amino acids long. The DNA for the CDR3 is TGTGCCAGTAGATGGGGTCCCGGGACGGAAGAAACAGCTTTCTTT. Protein product: CASRWGPGTEETAFF.

Only one count was recorded for this clone. The chain uses TRBV19 and TRBJ2-2; 9 bases are a match to TRBD1. The CDR3 is 14 amino acids. The germline V gene encodes CDR1 LNHDA and CDR2 SQIVND (reference sequence). V lost 6 bases and J lost 6; bases outside the gene matches: 5. CDR3 nucleotides: TGTGCCAGTAGGGACAGGGGACACCCCGGGGAGCTGTTTTTT. Its translation is CASRDRGHPGELFF.

The chain joins TRBV6-5 to TRBJ2-3; D perhaps matches TRBD2 (6 bases). V gave up 2 bases and J gave up 0 bases, with 12 bases separating them. The CDR3 contains 16 residues. CDR1 is MNHEY and CDR2 is SVGAGI in the germline V gene. The chain's CDR3 is CASSYGIGTSTDTQYF. The CDR3 region has the DNA TGTGCCAGCAGTTACGGAATAGGGACTAGCACAGATACGCAGTATTTT.